These 8 T cell receptor beta chains were sequenced from one sample in a study of control samples from healthy donors and cancer patients. Profiled with immunoSEQ multiplex PCR; TCRdb holds only in-frame clones, not every one. Here the sample spans about 140,000 clones, 90% to 95% being singletons. Sample: blood. Receptors were obtained from a man aged 35-49 years in good health.

This clone was detected a few times. The chain carries TRBV18 and TRBJ1-3; D is uncertain. Germline CDR1 and CDR2: KGHSH and LQKENI. This CDR3 spans 15 amino acids. V lost 2 bases to trimming and J lost 4 bases, with 12 bases between them. This chain's CDR3 is CASSPNRTRGNTIYF. DNA of the CDR3: TGTGCCAGCTCACCAAACCGGACTCGGGGAAACACCATATATTTT.

V is TRBV5-4 and J is TRBJ1-2; D gene unclear. This CDR3 contains 15 residues. Germline V gene data show CDR1 as SGHNT and CDR2 as YYREEE (reference sequence). Trimming removed 0 bases at V and 5 bases at J, with 14 bases between. CDR3 sequence: CASSLEEESRYGYTF. CDR3 DNA: TGTGCCAGCAGCTTGGAAGAGGAGTCGCGGTATGGCTACACCTTC.

This clone has a handful of counts. This sequence joins TRBV24-1 and TRBJ2-7; 7 bases are shared with TRBD1. This CDR3 region has 13 residues. With 7 bases clipped from V and 6 bases from J, the junction kept 8 bases outside the gene matches. Germline CDR1 is KGHDR and CDR2 is SFDVKD. The CDR3 DNA sequence: TGTGCCACCAGCAAAGACAGGGTAGGCGAGCAGTACTTC. Its translation: CATSKDRVGEQYF.

This chain uses TRBV7-9 with TRBJ2-1, with D unresolved. Germline CDR1 is SEHNR and CDR2 is FQNEAQ (reference sequence). Deletions cut 5 bases from V and 7 bases from J, with 12 bases between. CDR3 length equals 13 residues. The CDR3 DNA sequence: TGTGCCAGCAGCCAGACGCTCGGGAATGAGCAGTTCTTC. It is translated as CASSQTLGNEQFF.

V usage is TRBV2 and J usage is TRBJ2-1; 14 nucleotides line up with TRBD2. CDR1 is SNHLY and CDR2 is FYNNEI in the germline V gene. V was clipped by 10 bases and J by 9 bases; unmatched bases: 17. The length of the CDR3 is 17 residues. The CDR3 is CATPGLAGDGVRGEQFF. As DNA, the CDR3 is TGTGCCACCCCGGGACTAGCGGGAGACGGCGTTCGTGGTGAGCAGTTCTTC.

The V and J genes are TRBV10-1 and TRBJ1-2; D is unresolved. Trimming removed 2 bases from V and 7 bases from J, with 14 bases in between. The CDR3 contains 14 residues. Looked up from germline, CDR1 is WNHNN and CDR2 is SYGVQD (reference sequence). The CDR3 DNA is TGCGCCAGCAGTGAGGGCAGCTCGGGAGCTGGCTACACCTTC. This sequence encodes CASSEGSSGAGYTF.

The chain uses TRBV18 and TRBJ1-5; possible D gene TRBD1, 5 bases. CDR3 size: 15 residues. Trimming cost V 2 bases and J 0 bases, with 8 bases left between them. Germline CDR1 is KGHSH and CDR2 is LQKENI. The CDR3 here is CASSPGTDSNQPQHF. Written as DNA, the CDR3 is TGTGCCAGCTCACCAGGGACTGATAGCAATCAGCCCCAGCATTTT.

The chain is built from TRBV9 and TRBJ1-5; perhaps TRBD1 as D (6 bases). Germline assignment: CDR1 SGDLS and CDR2 YYNGEE. This CDR3 is built from 15 residues. Deletions cut 4 bases from V and 7 bases from J, with 18 bases between. The CDR3 reads CASSLSTDRSQPQHF. The CDR3 DNA follows: TGTGCCAGCAGCCTTTCAACCGACAGGTCCCAGCCCCAGCATTTT.